The 4 T cell receptor beta chains below were found in one sample sequenced in a study of shared clonotypes between healthy human individuals (dated by TCRdb to the early 2020s). Libraries were prepared through the immunoSEQ multiplex PCR assay. Entries here come from immuneACCESS through TCRdb and include only in-frame sequences with V and J called. Some clones fail to appear in such tables; in the studies checked, an unresolved V gene covers under half of the shortfall, and the cause of the remainder is unknown. This sample comprises millions of clones, approximately 94% of them detected only once. The top ten constitute 0.85% to 1.2% of the sample. CD8 naive samples were CD45RO-negative cells positively selected for CCR7, giving a CD45RA+CCR7+ population that excluded TemRA cells. The sample consisted of naive CD8+ T cells sorted from blood. Interpreted using the paper, the cell subset or site label stands for: CD45RA+CCR7+. These receptors all come from a man aged 18 to 35 in good health.

This chain joins TRBV11-3 and TRBJ1-2, with no clear D. The germline V and J ends were trimmed by 8 bases and 0 bases, with 13 bases remaining between them. This CDR3 region has 14 residues. Germline V gives CDR1 SGHNT, CDR2 YENEEA. Here the CDR3 DNA reads TGTGCCAGCTCGTGTTTTGGTACTAACTATGGCTACACCTTC. Amino acids: CASSCFGTNYGYTF. Complete variable domain (other parts from reference TRBV11-3 and TRBJ1-2): EAGVVQSPRYKIIEKKQPVAFWCNPISGHNTLYWYLQNLGQGPELLIRYENEEAVDDSQLPKDRFSAERLKGVDSTLKIQPAELGDSAVYLCASSCFGTNYGYTFGSGTRLTVV.

The V gene is TRBV6-1, the J gene TRBJ2-7, with no clear D. This CDR3 region has 12 residues. CDR1 MNHNS and CDR2 SASEGT come from the germline V gene. The ends were cut back, 8 bases at V and 0 bases at J, with 8 bases in the middle. The CDR3 here is CASWRSSYEQYF. The CDR3 DNA follows: TGTGCCAGCTGGCGGAGCTCCTACGAGCAGTACTTC.

The chain combines TRBV5-4 with TRBJ2-7; D tentatively reads TRBD1 or TRBD2 (5 bases each). The V and J ends lost 1 base and 0 bases respectively, with 8 bases between them. Per germline, CDR1 SGHNT and CDR2 YYREEE (reference sequence). The CDR3 contains 14 residues. CDR3 nucleotides: TGTGCCAGCAGCTTGTGGGGGACCTCCTACGAGCAGTACTTC. Residues: CASSLWGTSYEQYF.

This chain uses TRBV7-9 with TRBJ2-3; tentative D call: TRBD2 (6 bases). The CDR3 extends over 18 amino acids. Germline V gene lookup returns CDR1 SEHNR and CDR2 FQNEAQ (reference sequence). V lost 5 bases, J lost 3 bases, and 24 bases lay in between. The CDR3 region is CASSPASGPLAGTDTQYF. The CDR3 DNA is TGTGCCAGCAGCCCGGCAAGCGGGCCCTTGGCCGGGACAGATACGCAGTATTTT.